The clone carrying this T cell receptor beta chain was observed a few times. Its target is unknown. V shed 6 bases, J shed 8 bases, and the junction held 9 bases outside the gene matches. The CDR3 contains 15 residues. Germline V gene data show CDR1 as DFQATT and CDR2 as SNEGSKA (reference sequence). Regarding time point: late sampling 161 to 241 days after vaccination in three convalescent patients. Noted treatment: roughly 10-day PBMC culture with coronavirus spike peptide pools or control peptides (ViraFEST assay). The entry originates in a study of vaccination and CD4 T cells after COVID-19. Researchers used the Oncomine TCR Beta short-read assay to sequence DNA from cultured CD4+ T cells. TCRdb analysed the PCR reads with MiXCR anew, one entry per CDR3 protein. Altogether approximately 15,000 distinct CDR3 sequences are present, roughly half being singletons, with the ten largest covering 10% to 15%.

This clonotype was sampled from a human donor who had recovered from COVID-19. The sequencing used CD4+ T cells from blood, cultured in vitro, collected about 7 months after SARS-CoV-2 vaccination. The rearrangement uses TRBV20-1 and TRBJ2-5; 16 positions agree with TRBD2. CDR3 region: CSAGLAGGPSGTQYF. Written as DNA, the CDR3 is TGCAGTGCGGGACTAGCGGGAGGGCCATCGGGTACCCAGTACTTC.